The 8 T cell receptor beta chains listed next were all sequenced from one sample in a study of shared clonotypes between healthy human individuals. The repertoire was sequenced with immunoSEQ multiplex PCR; TCRdb's copy has only in-frame clones and lacks some. This table has over a million clones, roughly 80% appearing once. The source material was memory CD4+ T cells sorted from blood. The sample's subset: CD45RA-negative fraction. The receptors were sampled from a man aged 18 to 30 in good health.

This chain joins TRBV9 and TRBJ2-4, with TRBD2 identical over 8 bases. V was clipped by 0 bases and J by 1 base; unmatched bases: 3. CDR3 length: 16 residues. CDR1 is SGDLS and CDR2 is YYNGEE in the germline V gene. This CDR3 reads CASSVGPSGAKNIQYF. The CDR3 coding sequence is TGTGCCAGCAGCGTAGGTCCTAGCGGGGCCAAAAACATTCAGTACTTC.

This clone appeared a single time. This chain links TRBV5-1 with TRBJ1-3; 7 positions match TRBD1. The CDR3 runs to 16 residues. Germline values: CDR1 SGHRS, CDR2 YFSETQ. V lost 3 bases, J lost 4 bases, and 10 bases stayed unmatched. This CDR3 reads CASSSSTGIPGNTIYF. Here the CDR3 DNA reads TGCGCCAGCAGCTCCTCGACAGGGATCCCAGGAAACACCATATATTTT.

This chain joins TRBV6-1 and TRBJ1-2; a weak D match, TRBD1 (5 bases). CDR3 length: 13 residues. Trimming removed 7 bases from V and 8 bases from J, with 17 bases in between. The germline gives CDR1 MNHNS, CDR2 SASEGT. The CDR3 sequence is CASTPIVRGGYTF. CDR3 bases: TGTGCCAGCACCCCAATTGTGCGGGGGGGCTACACCTTC.

This clone was counted a few times. The V call is TRBV30, the J call TRBJ1-1; the match to TRBD1 covers 7 bases. The V segment lost 0 bases and the J segment 9 bases; nucleotides outside the gene matches: 7. Germline CDR1 reads GTSNPN; CDR2 reads SVGIG (reference sequence). The CDR3 sequence is 13 residues long. The CDR3 loop is CAWSVPTTGKAFF. In nucleotides, the CDR3 is TGTGCCTGGAGTGTACCGACGACAGGGAAAGCTTTCTTT.

This clone was observed a few times. The chain has TRBV5-6 and TRBJ2-3, with 12 bases lining up with TRBD2. Germline V lookup: CDR1 SGHDT, CDR2 YYEEEE. The CDR3 runs to 16 residues. Trimming cost V 1 base and J 6 bases; bases outside gene matches: 6. CDR3 coding DNA: TGTGCCAGCAGCTTGAGGAGGACTAGCGGGGAGGATACGCAGTATTTT. It translates to CASSLRRTSGEDTQYF.

This chain links TRBV19 with TRBJ1-2; no clear D. The CDR3 loop spans 15 amino acids. V gave up 3 bases and J gave up 1 base, with 12 bases separating them. The germline V gene has CDR1 LNHDA and CDR2 SQIVND (reference sequence). The CDR3 reads CASSMAEYNNYGYTF. The CDR3 nucleotides are TGTGCCAGTAGTATGGCAGAGTATAATAACTATGGCTACACCTTC. Based on the CDR3 plus reference TRBV19 and TRBJ1-2, the full variable domain is DGGITQSPKYLFRKEGQNVTLSCEQNLNHDAMYWYRQDPGQGLRLIYYSQIVNDFQKGDIAEGYSVSREKKESFPLTVTSAQKNPTAFYLCASSMAEYNNYGYTFGSGTRLTVV.

The chain carries TRBV9 and TRBJ2-5, with D possibly called TRBD1 or TRBD2 (5 bases each). This CDR3 is 17 amino acids long. Germline assignment: CDR1 SGDLS and CDR2 YYNGEE. The germline V and J ends were trimmed by 4 bases and 7 bases, with 26 bases remaining between them. CDR3 nucleotide sequence: TGTGCCAGCAGCACCCAAGGGGCCGGGGCTTCCTCGGGGACCCAGTACTTC. This translates into CASSTQGAGASSGTQYF.

As to this clone: Different DNA sequences within this sample yield the same CDR3. The genes are TRBV7-8 and TRBJ1-2; the match to TRBD1 covers 11 bases. The CDR3 length is 14 residues. Trimming at V came to 4 bases and at J to 4 bases, leaving 2 bases not matched to a gene. Germline V gene sequence: CDR1 SGHVS, CDR2 FQNEAQ. For the CDR3, the DNA is TGTGCCAGCAGCTCCGGGACAGGGGGCTATGGCTACACCTTC. Encoded protein: CASSSGTGGYGYTF. Full variable domain (remainder filled in from reference TRBV7-8 and TRBJ1-2): GAGVSQSPRYKVAKRGQDVALRCDPISGHVSLFWYQQALGQGPEFLTYFQNEAQLDKSGLPSDRFFAERPEGSVSTLKIQRTQQEDSAVYLCASSSGTGGYGYTFGSGTRLTVV.